The 20 T cell receptor beta chains in this list originate from one sample, sequenced in a study of technical replicates of blood from a few donors. This table comes from immunoSEQ multiplex PCR, and its TCRdb copy is limited to in-frame clones, with some not included. The table shows about 80,000 clones, with 85% to 95% occurring only once. Sequenced material: T cells isolated from PBMCs. The source of these receptors is a human donor in good health.

The chain carries TRBV7-2 and TRBJ1-4, with D hard to call. This CDR3 contains 13 residues. Germline CDR1 reads SGHTA; CDR2 reads FQGNSA. Trimming shortened V by 5 bases and J by 5 bases, and 9 bases separated the two germline ends. CDR3 region: CASSPGPNEKLFF. The DNA for the CDR3 is TGTGCCAGCAGCCCCGGTCCCAATGAAAAACTGTTTTTT.

The chain combines TRBV27 with TRBJ1-4; D remains ambiguous. Deletions cut 4 bases from V and 7 bases from J, with 19 bases between. The length of the CDR3 is 16 residues. CDR1 and CDR2 (germline): MNHEY, SMNVEV (reference sequence). Here the CDR3 DNA reads TGTGCCAGCAGTTCCCTCGGCGGGTACGGAAGTGAAAAACTGTTTTTT. This sequence encodes CASSSLGGYGSEKLFF.

This chain's CDR3 is CASSFLGGNQPQHF. CDR3 nucleotides: TGTGCCAGCAGTTTTTTAGGAGGCAATCAGCCCCAGCATTTT. The rearrangement joins TRBV28 to TRBJ1-5; D remains ambiguous. This CDR3 contains 14 residues. The ends were cut back, 3 bases at V and 2 bases at J, with 8 bases in the middle. Per germline, CDR1 MDHEN and CDR2 SYDVKM. The variable domain in full, with the rest retrieved from reference TRBV28 and TRBJ1-5, is DVKVTQSSRYLVKRTGEKVFLECVQDMDHENMFWYRQDPGLGLRLIYFSYDVKMKEKGDIPEGYSVSREKKERFSLILESASTNQTSMYLCASSFLGGNQPQHFGDGTRLSIL.

The J gene is TRBJ2-5, the V gene TRBV2; 10 bases agree with TRBD2. CDR1 and CDR2 (germline): SNHLY, FYNNEI. The CDR3 has 15 residues. V trimming: 6 bases; J trimming: 5 bases; junction bases outside the gene matches: 9. The DNA of the CDR3 is TGTGCCAGCAGGCCCCGGACTAGCGGAGGGGAGACCCAGTACTTC. The encoded protein is CASRPRTSGGETQYF.

V gene TRBV11-2 combines with J gene TRBJ2-1; TRBD2 matches at 13 bases. The CDR3 totals 16 residues. V was clipped by 4 bases and J by 4 bases; unmatched bases: 4. Germline-derived CDR1 and CDR2 are SGHAT and FQNNGV. The CDR3 bases are TGTGCCAGCAGCTCCAGACTAGCGGGAGGATACAATGAGCAGTTCTTC. Protein product: CASSSRLAGGYNEQFF.

A single count supports this clone. The chain couples TRBV27 to TRBJ2-7; 8 bases agree with TRBD1. CDR1 is MNHEY and CDR2 is SMNVEV in the germline V gene (reference sequence). Trimming removed 8 bases from V and 5 bases from J; junction bases left unmatched: 8. The CDR3 is made up of 13 amino acids. The CDR3 loop reads CASSTGGSHEQYF. The CDR3 region has the DNA TGTGCCAGCTCTACAGGGGGGTCACACGAGCAGTACTTC.

The chain couples TRBV7-2 to TRBJ2-3; the D gene is possibly TRBD2 (5 bases). The CDR3 contains 14 residues. V lost 8 bases and J lost 1, with 13 bases in between. Germline CDR1 is SGHTA and CDR2 is FQGNSA. The CDR3 spells CASLFWRGTDTQYF. Written as DNA, the CDR3 is TGTGCCAGCCTTTTCTGGCGGGGCACAGATACGCAGTATTTT.

The gene calls are TRBV7-2 and TRBJ2-5; possibly TRBD2 for D (6 bases). The length of the CDR3 is 14 residues. The V end lost 5 bases, the J end lost 2 bases, and 12 bases lay between the germline ends. CDR1 and CDR2 (germline): SGHTA, FQGNSA. CDR3 amino acids: CASSRGWGQETQYF. In DNA, the CDR3 is TGTGCCAGCAGCCGGGGGTGGGGGCAAGAGACCCAGTACTTC.

The J gene is TRBJ2-2, the V gene TRBV5-4, with D unclear. Trimming stripped 4 bases from V and 8 bases from J, with 15 bases between. Germline lookup yields CDR1 SGHNT and CDR2 YYREEE (reference sequence). The CDR3 contains 14 residues. The CDR3 DNA reads as TGTGCCAGCAGCCCAAACAGTCCCAGTGGGGAGCTGTTTTTT. Translated, it gives CASSPNSPSGELFF.

The chain joins TRBV9 to TRBJ1-4; TRBD1 is a possible D gene (5 bases). CDR1 and CDR2 (germline): SGDLS, YYNGEE. The V gene lost 4 bases and the J gene lost 8 bases, with 24 bases spanning the gap. This CDR3 comprises 17 residues. The CDR3 sequence: CASSTNHRRGSGEKLFF. CDR3 bases: TGTGCCAGCAGCACCAACCATAGGAGGGGATCGGGAGAAAAACTGTTTTTT.

The gene calls are TRBV4-2 and TRBJ2-2; 8 bases map to TRBD2. J was trimmed by 2 bases and V by 0 bases; bases with no gene match: 5. Germline CDR1 LGHNA, CDR2 YNFKEQ. This CDR3 is built from 17 residues. This chain's CDR3 is CASSQDPGGDNTGELFF. The CDR3 DNA follows: TGTGCCAGCAGCCAAGATCCCGGGGGGGATAACACCGGGGAGCTGTTTTTT.

This chain links TRBV7-2 with TRBJ2-1, with TRBD2 identical over 7 bases. The CDR3 extends over 14 amino acids. In germline, CDR1 is SGHTA, CDR2 FQGNSA. V dropped 0 bases and J dropped 15; count of bases not matched to a gene: 11. The DNA for the CDR3 is TGTGCCAGCAGCTTAGCGCTGGGGGAGGGCCAATGGTTCTTC. It encodes CASSLALGEGQWFF.

V is TRBV4-1 and J is TRBJ2-3; 7 nucleotides agree with TRBD2. The CDR3 is made up of 16 amino acids. The germline gives CDR1 MGHRA, CDR2 YSYEKL. V shed 3 bases and J 3 bases; nucleotides not matched to a gene: 9. CDR3 in DNA: TGCGCCAGCAGCCAGATCTGGACTAGTTCGACAGATACGCAGTATTTT. Translating gives CASSQIWTSSTDTQYF.

The chain combines TRBV4-2 with TRBJ2-6; D remains ambiguous. CDR3 length equals 16 residues. With 0 bases removed from V and 0 bases from J, the gap between germline ends came to 6 bases. Per germline, CDR1 LGHNA and CDR2 YNFKEQ. Here the CDR3 DNA reads TGTGCCAGCAGCCAAGACACCAGCTCTGGGGCCAACGTCCTGACTTTC. It is translated as CASSQDTSSGANVLTF.

J is TRBJ2-3 and V is TRBV23-1; 7 bases align to TRBD2. TRBV23-1 is classed as an ORF, of uncertain function. The J segment lost 2 bases and the V segment lost 3 bases, leaving 5 bases of the junction unmatched. CDR3 length equals 15 residues. CDR3: CASSHRREITDTQYF. CDR3 in DNA: TGCGCCAGCAGTCATAGGCGGGAGATCACAGATACGCAGTATTTT.

On this clone itself: Germline and junction disagree at one end, which may indicate a read error. V and J are TRBV7-9 and TRBJ2-1; maybe TRBD2 (6 bases). The V gene's germline CDR1 is SEHNR and CDR2 FQNEAQ (reference sequence). The CDR3 length is 11 residues. CDR3: CASSLRREPFF. CDR3 DNA sequence: TGTGCCAGCAGCTTAAGGAGGGAGCCGTTCTTC.

The chain recombines TRBV19 with TRBJ2-1; TRBD2 aligns across 11 bases. CDR3 length: 15 residues. V lost 5 bases, J lost 8 bases, and 8 bases stayed unmatched. Germline CDR1 LNHDA, CDR2 SQIVND (reference sequence). The DNA of the CDR3 is TGTGCCAGTAGTGTTCTTAGCGGGAGGGGGCATGAGCAGTTCTTC. It codes for CASSVLSGRGHEQFF.

The gene calls are TRBV9 and TRBJ2-2; weak D call: TRBD1 (5 bases). V shed 3 bases and J shed 0 bases, with 9 bases lying between them. The germline CDR1 and CDR2 sequences are SGDLS and YYNGEE. The CDR3 has 15 amino acids. The DNA of the CDR3 is TGTGCCAGCAGCGACAGACAGACGAACACCGGGGAGCTGTTTTTT. The encoded protein is CASSDRQTNTGELFF.

The chain joins TRBV5-1 to TRBJ1-1; no clear D gene. Germline assignment: CDR1 SGHRS and CDR2 YFSETQ. V lost 4 bases and J 4 bases, leaving 14 bases between the germline ends. This CDR3 is 14 amino acids long. The CDR3 loop reads CASSPRAGSTEAFF. CDR3 bases: TGCGCCAGCAGCCCTCGGGCTGGGAGCACTGAAGCTTTCTTT. Supplemented by reference TRBV5-1 and TRBJ1-1, the full variable domain reads KAGVTQTPRYLIKTRGQQVTLSCSPISGHRSVSWYQQTPGQGLQFLFEYFSETQRNKGNFPGRFSGRQFSNSRSEMNVSTLELGDSALYLCASSPRAGSTEAFFGQGTRLTVV.

The gene calls are TRBV4-1 and TRBJ2-7; tentatively, D is TRBD2 (6 bases). Deletions cut 4 bases from V and 4 bases from J, with 14 bases between. This CDR3 has 14 amino acids. Germline loops: CDR1 MGHRA, CDR2 YSYEKL. CDR3 region: CASSPGLRLYEQYF. CDR3 nucleotide sequence: TGCGCCAGCAGCCCGGGACTCCGACTTTACGAGCAGTACTTC.